These 25 T cell receptor beta chains originate from one sample sequenced in a study of T cell changes during pregnancy in multiple sclerosis. Clones were read by immunoSEQ multiplex PCR, and TCRdb kept only the in-frame ones, dropping some. The sample shows approximately 37,000 clones, roughly 90% of them seen only once. The specimen comprised CD8+ T cells from peripheral blood mononuclear cells, sampled in the first trimester of pregnancy. The receptor source for this set is a female donor with multiple sclerosis, enrolled in a pregnancy study.

The chain carries TRBV7-9 and TRBJ2-7, with D possibly matching TRBD1 (6 bases). Trimming cost V 5 bases and J 1 base, with 15 bases left between them. CDR3 length: 15 residues. Germline CDR1 and CDR2: SEHNR and FQNEAQ (reference sequence). CDR3 region: CASSQGSEASYEQYF. The DNA for the CDR3 is TGTGCCAGCAGCCAGGGGTCAGAAGCTTCCTACGAGCAGTACTTC. The whole variable domain, filled in from reference TRBV7-9 and TRBJ2-7, reads DTGVSQNPRHKITKRGQNVTFRCDPISEHNRLYWYRQTLGQGPEFLTYFQNEAQLEKSRLLSDRFSAERPKGSFSTLEIQRTEQGDSAMYLCASSQGSEASYEQYFGPGTRLTVT.

The chain recombines TRBV7-3 with TRBJ2-3; D is possibly TRBD2 (6 bases). The CDR3 loop spans 13 amino acids. Germline V gene sequence: CDR1 SGHTA, CDR2 FQGTGA. The V and J ends lost 4 bases and 1 base respectively, with 6 bases between them. The CDR3 loop reads CASSWGGTDTQYF. In DNA, the CDR3 is TGTGCCAGCAGCTGGGGGGGCACAGATACGCAGTATTTT.

The chain links TRBV9 to TRBJ1-2; tentatively, D is TRBD1 (5 bases). The CDR3 contains 14 residues. Trimming took 6 bases from V and 3 from J, leaving 15 bases between them. In germline, CDR1 is SGDLS, CDR2 YYNGEE. The CDR3 DNA reads as TGTGCCAGCACCACGGTGGGGCACGACTATGGCTACACCTTC. This sequence encodes CASTTVGHDYGYTF.

The genes are TRBV9 and TRBJ1-2; perhaps TRBD1 as D (5 bases). V lost 0 bases to trimming and J lost 2 bases, with 8 bases between them. Per germline, CDR1 SGDLS and CDR2 YYNGEE. The CDR3 loop spans 14 amino acids. CDR3 nucleotide sequence: TGTGCCAGCAGCGTAGTACCAGGGAACTATGGCTACACCTTC. It codes for CASSVVPGNYGYTF.

The rearrangement uses TRBV6-4 and TRBJ2-2, with D perhaps matching TRBD1 (6 bases). With 3 bases removed from V and 4 bases from J, the gap between germline ends came to 12 bases. Germline V gene sequence: CDR1 MRHNA, CDR2 SNTAGT. CDR3 length equals 15 residues. In DNA, the CDR3 is TGTGCCAGCAGTGAGGGACAATCCCCCACCGGGGAGCTGTTTTTT. It yields the protein CASSEGQSPTGELFF.

The chain couples TRBV11-1 to TRBJ2-1, with a possible D match to TRBD2 (6 bases). CDR1 and CDR2 (germline): SGHAT, FQDESV (reference sequence). With 4 bases removed from V and 4 bases from J, the gap between germline ends came to 14 bases. This CDR3 region has 15 residues. CDR3 protein: CASSYAGTEYNEQFF. CDR3 nucleotides: TGTGCCAGCAGCTACGCCGGGACTGAATACAATGAGCAGTTCTTC.

The chain combines TRBV9 with TRBJ2-3; D unclear. V was shortened by 4 bases and J by 1 base, with 4 bases between the two germline ends. This CDR3 has 12 amino acids. Germline assignment: CDR1 SGDLS and CDR2 YYNGEE. The CDR3 reads CASSRGTDTQYF. CDR3 DNA sequence: TGTGCCAGCAGCCGGGGCACAGATACGCAGTATTTT.

The CDR3 bases are TGTGCCAGCTCACTTTCGGACAGTTACGACGCCGAAGGGGTGAACACTGAAGCTTTCTTT. Its protein product is CASSLSDSYDAEGVNTEAFF. The J gene is TRBJ1-1, the V gene TRBV18; a weak D match, TRBD1 (6 bases). Germline lookup yields CDR1 KGHSH and CDR2 LQKENI. This CDR3 has 20 amino acids. V lost 4 bases, J lost 0 bases, and 27 bases lay in between.

This clone has a single count. The chain links TRBV4-2 to TRBJ2-3; 12 positions agree with TRBD2. Trimming removed 5 bases from V and 4 bases from J; junction bases left unmatched: 7. Germline V lookup: CDR1 LGHNA, CDR2 YNFKEQ. The CDR3 runs 16 residues. The CDR3 reads CASSSLAGGPADTQYF. DNA of the CDR3: TGTGCCAGCAGCTCCCTAGCGGGGGGGCCAGCAGATACGCAGTATTTT.

This clone was observed once. The J gene is TRBJ2-1, the V gene TRBV19, with 8 positions matching TRBD1. In germline, CDR1 is LNHDA, CDR2 SQIVND (reference sequence). Trimming took 8 bases from V and 3 from J; bases not matched to a gene: 6. CDR3 length: 14 residues. The CDR3 is CASGSQGGYNEQFF. The CDR3, as DNA: TGTGCCAGTGGGTCACAGGGGGGCTACAATGAGCAGTTCTTC.

The chain joins TRBV4-3 to TRBJ1-2, with D possibly being TRBD1 (6 bases). Germline assignment: CDR1 LGHNA and CDR2 YSLEER. CDR3 length equals 16 residues. The ends were cut back, 2 bases at V and 0 bases at J, with 13 bases in the middle. The CDR3 nucleotides read TGCGCCAGCAGCCAACTTCGGGACACTGCTAACTATGGCTACACCTTC. It specifies CASSQLRDTANYGYTF.

The V call is TRBV14, the J call TRBJ1-2; TRBD1 might be the D (5 bases). Per the germline V gene, CDR1 is SGHDN and CDR2 is FVKESK. This CDR3 region has 13 residues. With 5 bases removed from V and 3 bases from J, the gap between germline ends came to 10 bases. For the CDR3, the DNA is TGTGCCAGCAGCTTGGACACCTACTATGGCTACACCTTC. Residues: CASSLDTYYGYTF.

J is TRBJ1-2 and V is TRBV7-8; 10 bases align to TRBD1. The germline gives CDR1 SGHVS, CDR2 FQNEAQ. The CDR3 is 14 amino acids. With V trimmed by 4 bases and J by 2 bases, 1 base remained unmatched. The CDR3 coding sequence is TGTGCCAGCAGCTCGGACAGGGGGAACTATGGCTACACCTTC. This sequence encodes CASSSDRGNYGYTF.

V and J are TRBV7-8 and TRBJ2-7; 7 bases map to TRBD2. V trimming: 1 base; J trimming: 7 bases; junction bases outside the gene matches: 7. CDR3 length: 14 amino acids. Germline V gene lookup returns CDR1 SGHVS and CDR2 FQNEAQ. The CDR3 sequence: CASSLGGGGEEQYF. CDR3 DNA sequence: TGTGCCAGCAGCTTAGGGGGCGGGGGTGAGGAGCAGTACTTC.

The V call is TRBV7-9, the J call TRBJ2-7; D may be TRBD2 (6 bases). The CDR3 is made up of 14 amino acids. Germline CDR1 and CDR2: SEHNR and FQNEAQ (reference sequence). V lost 4 bases, J lost 6 bases, and 16 bases lay in between. CDR3 nucleotide sequence: TGTGCCAGCAGCTCCCCGGGACTCGGAGCCGAGCAGTACTTC. This gives the protein CASSSPGLGAEQYF.

CDR3 coding DNA: TGTGCTACTACATTTGCATTGACTGAAGCTTTCTTT. Its protein is CATTFALTEAFF. The V and J genes are TRBV19 and TRBJ1-1; D unresolved. The germline V gene has CDR1 LNHDA and CDR2 SQIVND (reference sequence). The CDR3 is 12 amino acids.

The chain couples TRBV4-1 to TRBJ1-1; TRBD1 might be the D (5 bases). Germline V CDR1 and CDR2: MGHRA, YSYEKL. The length of the CDR3 is 15 residues. Trimming shortened V by 8 bases and J by 6 bases, and 22 bases separated the two germline ends. CDR3 sequence: CASSREGSELSEAFF. For the CDR3, the DNA is TGCGCCAGCTCCCGGGAGGGGAGTGAGTTGTCTGAAGCTTTCTTT.

The chain couples TRBV7-2 to TRBJ1-2, with TRBD1 identical over 8 bases. V was clipped by 5 bases and J by 8 bases; unmatched bases: 13. The CDR3 totals 15 residues. Germline CDR1 reads SGHTA; CDR2 reads FQGNSA. The CDR3, as DNA: TGTGCCAGCAGCCTCAACCCTGGACAGGGCAAGGGCTACACCTTC. This gives the protein CASSLNPGQGKGYTF.

The chain uses TRBV19 and TRBJ1-1; no clear D gene. Germline V gives CDR1 LNHDA, CDR2 SQIVND (reference sequence). The CDR3 sequence is 14 residues long. Deletions cut 3 bases from V and 0 bases from J, with 8 bases between. In nucleotides, the CDR3 is TGTGCCAGTAGTATTAAGACACTGAACACTGAAGCTTTCTTT. It specifies CASSIKTLNTEAFF.

The chain combines TRBV2 with TRBJ2-2; D remains unclear. Germline assignment: CDR1 SNHLY and CDR2 FYNNEI. The CDR3 spans 11 residues. The V end lost 7 bases, the J end lost 4 bases, and 4 bases lay between the germline ends. The CDR3 loop reads CASTFTGELFF. CDR3 DNA sequence: TGTGCCAGCACATTCACCGGGGAGCTGTTTTTT. The variable domain in full, with the rest retrieved from reference TRBV2 and TRBJ2-2, is EPEVTQTPSHQVTQMGQEVILRCVPISNHLYFYWYRQILGQKVEFLVSFYNNEISEKSEIFDDQFSVERPDGSNFTLKIRSTKLEDSAMYFCASTFTGELFFGEGSRLTVL.

The chain carries TRBV21-1 and TRBJ2-6; TRBD1 reflects the table's D call only, with no check against the DNA. TRBV21-1 is a recognized pseudogene. The CDR3 contains 18 residues. CDR3 protein: CASSSPATVPSGANVLTF. The CDR3 coding sequence is TGTGCCAGCAGCTCCCCCGCTACAGTTCCCTCTGGGGCCAACGTCCTGACTTTC.

The sample holds one count of this clone. The CDR3 is CASSLAIGTSRSDTQYF. CDR3 DNA: TGTGCCAGCAGCTTGGCCATCGGGACTAGCCGGTCAGATACGCAGTATTTT. The chain carries TRBV5-6 and TRBJ2-3; TRBD2 aligns across 9 bases. The ends lost 0 bases at V and 4 bases at J; junction bases unmatched: 9. Germline values: CDR1 SGHDT, CDR2 YYEEEE. The CDR3 totals 17 residues.

This clone is medium-sized by share. The rearrangement uses TRBV5-6 and TRBJ1-6; 8 bases align to TRBD1. CDR3 size: 17 residues. CDR1 is SGHDT, CDR2 YYEEEE, per germline. The trim removed 6 bases at V and 4 bases at J, leaving 12 bases unmatched. CDR3 region: CASNWLQGETYNSPLHF. The CDR3, as DNA: TGTGCCAGCAACTGGTTACAGGGGGAGACTTATAATTCACCCCTCCACTTT. The variable domain in full, with the rest retrieved from reference TRBV5-6 and TRBJ1-6, is DAGVTQSPTHLIKTRGQQVTLRCSPKSGHDTVSWYQQALGQGPQFIFQYYEEEERQRGNFPDRFSGHQFPNYSSELNVNALLLGDSALYLCASNWLQGETYNSPLHFGNGTRLTVT.

The chain has TRBV9 and TRBJ2-7; 8 bases are shared with TRBD1. V gave up 3 bases and J gave up 2 bases; unmatched junction bases: 4. The CDR3 is 14 residues long. The germline CDR1 and CDR2 sequences are SGDLS and YYNGEE. This CDR3 is CASSGTGKTYEQYF. The DNA for the CDR3 is TGTGCCAGCAGCGGGACAGGGAAGACCTACGAGCAGTACTTC.

By frequency in the sample, this clone is medium-sized. The V and J genes are TRBV6-4 and TRBJ2-1, with 13 nucleotides matching TRBD2. This CDR3 is built from 15 residues. V shed 3 bases, J shed 5 bases, and the junction held 1 base outside the gene matches. The germline CDR1 and CDR2 sequences are MRHNA and SNTAGT. CDR3 DNA: TGTGCCAGCAGTGAGACTAGCGGGGGGAACAATGAGCAGTTCTTC. This codes for CASSETSGGNNEQFF.